This TCR beta chain came from a study of cytomegalovirus exposure and HLA in healthy donors. The PCR was carried out with 60 Vbeta primers and 13 Jbeta primers. Here immunoSEQ multiplex PCR was the method, and the copy in TCRdb shows in-frame clones only, minus some. The sample has 120,000 to 150,000 clones; about four fifths are singletons. Study-wide findings and caveats: In a later analysis, at a false discovery rate of 0.05, 17,000 or so TCR beta sequences matched HLA alleles.

CDR3 length equals 15 residues. Germline CDR1 is MNHNS and CDR2 is SASEGT. The V and J ends lost 5 bases and 8 bases, in that order; junction bases with no gene match: 12. Concerning this clone itself: No antigen is known for it.

The TCR was taken from a male donor in good health and CMV-seronegative. Sequencing input: PBMCs. The chain is built from TRBV6-1 and TRBJ2-1; the match to TRBD2 covers 7 bases. CDR3 sequence reads: CASSPSAGAGDEQFF. The CDR3 DNA is TGTGCCAGCAGTCCGAGCGCGGGCGCGGGGGATGAGCAGTTCTTC.